This TCR beta chain is drawn from a study of early T cells in non-severe SARS-CoV-2 infection (dated by TCRdb to about 2021). In the study overall: TCR sequencing used bulk RNA from unsorted whole blood, so alpha and beta chains could not be paired. Study-wide conclusions, independent of this receptor: VDJdb matching was skewed toward anti-spike CD8 responses and likely underestimated virus-specific expansions by missing private and CD4 specificities.

The method behind the library was 5' RACE. Sequencing was performed on a NextSeq 500. To correct for sequencing error and PCR bias, the TCR library protocol tagged individual cDNA molecules with unique molecular identifiers. TCR alpha and beta chains were both sequenced, and the abundances of alpha and beta sequences in each sample were closely correlated with each other. Per the original workflow: V gene, J gene and CDR3 annotation of TCR sequences was performed with Decombinator V4. TCRs were defined as expanded if a significant change between any two time points was detected under a Poisson model with p below 0.0001. TCR abundances were normalised to the total number of TCRs sequenced in each sample and reported as counts per million. TRAV1-2 paired with TRAJ12, TRAJ20 or TRAJ33 defined MAIT TCRs, while TRAV10 paired with TRAJ18 defined iNKT TCRs. VDJdb, accessed on 1 November 2021, was searched for TCRs annotated for CMV, EBV and SARS-CoV-2, and TCRs annotated for more than one antigen were excluded. Using fastp at Q25 and MiXCR, TCRdb reprocessed the public reads and kept productive beta chains. Each CDR3 protein gets just one entry, which takes the most common genes and DNA from the rows behind it. In this record, the V and J calls reflect TCRdb's handling and not the investigators' own analysis. The sample table holds about 64,000 distinct CDR3 sequences, of which less than 5% were seen once. The ten top clones hold 4.9% of the sample.

Trimming costs V 5 bases and J 6 bases, and their ends lie 11 bases apart. There are 13 amino acids in the CDR3, from cysteine to phenylalanine inclusive. CDR3 DNA is the only sequence kept; it has 39 bases, read in frame from the first base. For CDR1 and CDR2, the germline V gene lists SGHAT and FQNNGV. Ten or more counts support this clonotype. No cognate antigen has been identified for it. No base quality values were provided; no much bigger clone lies one nucleotide off. Set within a cohort of healthcare workers in London, UK, this nested case-control study involved weekly PCR testing of nasopharyngeal swabs along with blood sampling. Healthcare workers were enrolled in the week of the UK lockdown, from 23 to 31 March 2020, and were followed every week for up to roughly 16 weeks.

Recombination joined TRBV11-2 with TRBJ2-1, with the D gene not confidently named. Material: whole blood. This clonotype was obtained from an adult who was a healthcare worker with PCR-confirmed SARS-CoV-2 infection or an uninfected control (not recorded which). The base sequence is TGTGCCAGCAGCCCATCGGTCGGCAATGAGCAGTTCTTC. Its translation is CASSPSVGNEQFF.